What follows are 4 T cell receptor beta chains derived from one specimen sequenced in a study of blood T cell repertoires in COVID-19. Assay: immunoSEQ multiplex PCR; the TCRdb copy retains only in-frame clones and omits some. Of 25,000 to 35,000 clones in the sample, 90% are singletons; the top ten hold approximately 1.5%. Sequenced: peripheral blood. These receptors were taken from a man in his 60s with active COVID-19.

This clone occurred once. This chain uses TRBV28 with TRBJ1-4; no clear D gene. This CDR3 spans 11 amino acids. CDR1 MDHEN and CDR2 SYDVKM come from the germline V gene. Trimming removed 10 bases at V and 7 bases at J, with 10 bases between. Written as DNA, the CDR3 is TGTGCCACATGGGGAGGTGAAAAACTGTTTTTT. Protein sequence: CATWGGEKLFF.

This sequence joins TRBV7-8 and TRBJ1-2, with 7 bases matching TRBD1. The CDR3 runs 13 residues. V dropped 5 bases and J dropped 5; count of bases not matched to a gene: 5. CDR1 and CDR2 from the germline V gene are SGHVS and FQNEAQ. The CDR3 region is CASSRQGTYGYTF. The CDR3 nucleotides read TGTGCCAGCAGCCGACAGGGAACGTATGGCTACACCTTC.

The chain uses TRBV28 and TRBJ1-2; D is unresolved. V lost 8 bases, J lost 4 bases, and 5 bases lay in between. Germline V lookup: CDR1 MDHEN, CDR2 SYDVKM. The CDR3 has 10 residues. CDR3 in amino acids: CASRSYGYTF. CDR3 DNA: TGTGCCAGCCGGAGCTATGGCTACACCTTC.

The chain combines TRBV7-6 with TRBJ2-7; D perhaps matches TRBD2 (5 bases). This CDR3 region has 14 residues. V lost 0 bases, J lost 4 bases, and 10 bases lay in between. In germline, CDR1 is SGHVS, CDR2 FNYEAQ. CDR3 loop: CASSLAEGLYEQYF. CDR3 DNA sequence: TGTGCCAGCAGCTTAGCAGAGGGCCTATACGAGCAGTACTTC.